The following is a T cell receptor (beta chain) sequence with its context. There is no known antigen for this receptor. Base qualities are not provided; no much larger clone lies one nucleotide away. The data were taken from a study of identical twins (TCRdb year 2016). Regarding the study in general: TCR alpha and beta repertoires from monozygotic twins, unrelated adults of various ages and cord blood were deep-sequenced to test whether fetal clonotypes persist. To rule out contamination, replicate twin experiments were performed at different times with different library preparation protocols. What the work shows at the level of the full study, not this receptor alone: Abundant cord blood beta clonotypes had fewer insertions, young adult naive repertoires showed a similar but weaker trend, and memory repertoires showed no such trend. Because the same donors could not be followed over many years, the conclusions depended on cross-sectional statistical analysis. Compared with coincidental sharing between unrelated individuals, an excess of low generation-probability sequences was observed among out-of-frame TCR alpha sequences shared between twins. Invariant T cells such as MAIT and iNKT could partly confound zero-insertion analyses, though diverse VJ usage argued against this for most clonotypes. Excess twin sharing in beta out-of-frame sequences was weaker because fewer shared sequences lowered the signal-to-noise ratio. In monozygotic twins, out-of-frame TCR alpha sharing was systematically underestimated by recombination models, although the models agreed with sharing between unrelated individuals.

Libraries came from 5' RACE. Reads for this sample came from an Illumina HiSeq 2000. Template switching introduced a universal primer binding site; the final cDNA contained a unique molecular identifier, enabling accurate counting of TCR cDNA molecules. Specific primers in the conserved constant-segment region were used to synthesize first-strand cDNA for TCR alpha and beta chains. To control for contamination, every cDNA library was double barcoded, receiving both a SMART-Mk sample barcode and Illumina barcodes. TruSeq adapter sequences along with Illumina sample barcodes were introduced in two successive PCR steps. The TCR alpha and beta cDNA libraries were sequenced on the Illumina HiSeq platform using custom primers. In the original analysis: MiGEC processed the raw reads to extract unique molecular identifiers, while MiXCR was used to determine the CDR3 positions. Recombination models were inferred per individual with the repgenHMM and IGoR tools using an EM algorithm. The analysis of shared clonotypes was done with the tcR package in R, with sharing normalized by the product of cloneset sizes. To study raw recombination without the effects of thymic and clonal selection, out-of-frame nonproductive sequences were analyzed. The raw public data were reprocessed by TCRdb itself: fastp quality trimming at Q25, MiXCR clonotype calling, in-frame beta chains only. A single entry per CDR3 protein holds the most common genes and DNA from its merged rows. These V and J calls rely on TCRdb rather than the paper's analysis. The sample table lists about 720,000 distinct CDR3 sequences, roughly 18% of them with a count of one. Together, the top ten hold about an eighth of the sample.

Every donor in the study was a healthy Caucasian. The twin cohort comprised three pairs of female monozygotic twins, all aged about 18 to 30 years. Peripheral blood mononuclear cells were used as the source from which RNA for TCR libraries was isolated. This sample also belongs to another study, concerning T cells expressing NK-cell markers. That second publication adds: TCR beta-chain repertoires were profiled in sorted CD3+CD56+NKG2C+, CD3+CD56+NKG2C- and CD3+CD56-NKG2C+ T-cell subsets from about 8 donors. Seven of the eight sequenced donors were HCMV-seropositive and one was HCMV-seronegative. In several experiments an anti-gammadeltaTCR antibody was added to restrict sorting to alphabetaTCR-expressing T cells. In five to seven donors, the dominant CD3+CD56+NKG2C+ clonotypes were among the top 10 CD8+ clonotypes and accounted for roughly 1.0-8% of CD8+ T cells. Those dominant clonotypes were again the most abundant among CD3+CD56-NKG2C+ cells in a handful of donors, at roughly 25-60.1%. It remained unclear whether the expanded NKG2C-expressing T cell clones were specific for HCMV antigens. The eight sequenced donors were randomly selected healthy volunteers, three men and five women. A commercial ELISA kit detecting HCMV-specific IgG in serum was used to determine HCMV serostatus. For more than five donors, bulk peripheral blood T-cell repertoires were additionally sequenced from unsorted PBMC. Reads were demultiplexed and grouped by UMI with MIGEC, and clonotypes were assembled and quantified with MiTCR. Only TCR cDNA sequences supported by at least two reads were kept to exclude erroneous sequences. The tcR package was used for downstream repertoire analysis, with clonotypes matched between fractions based on CDR3 nucleotide sequence plus V segment. VDJmatch was used to annotate antigen specificity against VDJdb, with one amino acid substitution in CDR3 allowed.

Source material: PBMCs. This receptor was taken from a woman under 30 in good health.

The CDR3 corresponds to CASSLNGANVLTF. The bases are TGTGCCAGCAGTTTAAATGGGGCCAACGTCCTGACTTTC. The chain is assembled from TRBV12-3 or TRBV12-4 and TRBJ2-6; no D gene call is confident. Inclusive of the bounding cysteine and phenylalanine, the CDR3 is 13 residues long. Only CDR3 DNA is held: 39 bases, read in frame from base 1. The V and J ends are trimmed by 2 bases and 3 bases, leaving 2 bases between them.